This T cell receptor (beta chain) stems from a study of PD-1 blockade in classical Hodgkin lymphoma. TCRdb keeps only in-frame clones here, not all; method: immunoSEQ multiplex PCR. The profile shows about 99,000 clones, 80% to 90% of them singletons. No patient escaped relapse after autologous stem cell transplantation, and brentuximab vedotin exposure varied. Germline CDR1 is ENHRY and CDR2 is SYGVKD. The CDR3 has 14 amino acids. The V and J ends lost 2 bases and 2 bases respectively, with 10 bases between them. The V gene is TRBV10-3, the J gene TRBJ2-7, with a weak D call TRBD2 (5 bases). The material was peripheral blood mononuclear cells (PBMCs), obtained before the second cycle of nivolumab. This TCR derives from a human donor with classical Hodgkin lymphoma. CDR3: CAISERGNTYEQYF. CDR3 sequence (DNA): TGTGCCATCAGTGAGAGAGGGAATACCTACGAGCAGTACTTC.